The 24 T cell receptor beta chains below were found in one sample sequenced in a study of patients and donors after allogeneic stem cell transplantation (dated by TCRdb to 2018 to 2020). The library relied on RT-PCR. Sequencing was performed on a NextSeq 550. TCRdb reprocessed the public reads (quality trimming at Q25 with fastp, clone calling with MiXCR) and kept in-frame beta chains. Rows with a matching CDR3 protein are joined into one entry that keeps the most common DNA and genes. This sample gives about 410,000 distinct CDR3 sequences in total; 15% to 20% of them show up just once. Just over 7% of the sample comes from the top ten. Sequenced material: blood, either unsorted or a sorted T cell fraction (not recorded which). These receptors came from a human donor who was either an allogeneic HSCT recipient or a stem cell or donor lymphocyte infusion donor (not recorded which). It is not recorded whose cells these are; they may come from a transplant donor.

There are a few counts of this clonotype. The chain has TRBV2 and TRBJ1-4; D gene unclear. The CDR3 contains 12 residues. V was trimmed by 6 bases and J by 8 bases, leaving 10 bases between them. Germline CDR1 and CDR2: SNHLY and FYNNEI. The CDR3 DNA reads TGTGCCAGCAGGGCCGGGCCCGAAAAACTGTTTTTT. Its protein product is CASRAGPEKLFF. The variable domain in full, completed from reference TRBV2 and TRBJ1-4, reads EPEVTQTPSHQVTQMGQEVILRCVPISNHLYFYWYRQILGQKVEFLVSFYNNEISEKSEIFDDQFSVERPDGSNFTLKIRSTKLEDSAMYFCASRAGPEKLFFGSGTQLSVL.

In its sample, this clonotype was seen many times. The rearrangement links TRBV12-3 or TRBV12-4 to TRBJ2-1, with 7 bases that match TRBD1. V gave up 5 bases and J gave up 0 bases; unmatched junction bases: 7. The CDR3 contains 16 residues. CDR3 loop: CASSPPGQSSYNEQFF. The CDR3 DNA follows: TGTGCCAGCAGTCCCCCGGGACAGAGCTCCTACAATGAGCAGTTCTTC.

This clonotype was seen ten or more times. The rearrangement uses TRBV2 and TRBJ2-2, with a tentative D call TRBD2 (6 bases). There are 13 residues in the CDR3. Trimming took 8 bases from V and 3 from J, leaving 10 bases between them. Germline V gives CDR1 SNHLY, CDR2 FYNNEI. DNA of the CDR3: TGTGCCAGCCTTCCTAGCGACACCGGGGAGCTGTTTTTT. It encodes CASLPSDTGELFF.

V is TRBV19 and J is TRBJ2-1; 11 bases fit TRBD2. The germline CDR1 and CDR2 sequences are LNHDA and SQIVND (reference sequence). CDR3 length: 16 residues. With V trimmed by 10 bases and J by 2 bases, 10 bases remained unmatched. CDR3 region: CATSLTSGGPYNEQFF. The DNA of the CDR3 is TGTGCCACCTCCTTAACTAGCGGGGGCCCCTACAATGAGCAGTTCTTC. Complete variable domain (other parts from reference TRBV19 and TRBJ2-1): DGGITQSPKYLFRKEGQNVTLSCEQNLNHDAMYWYRQDPGQGLRLIYYSQIVNDFQKGDIAEGYSVSREKKESFPLTVTSAQKNPTAFYLCATSLTSGGPYNEQFFGPGTRLTVL.

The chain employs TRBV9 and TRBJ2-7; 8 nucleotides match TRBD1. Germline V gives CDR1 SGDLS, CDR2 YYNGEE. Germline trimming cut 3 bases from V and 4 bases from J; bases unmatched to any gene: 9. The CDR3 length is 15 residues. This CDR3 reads CASSALAGGIYEQYF. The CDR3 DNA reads TGTGCCAGCAGCGCTCTGGCAGGGGGCATTTACGAGCAGTACTTC.

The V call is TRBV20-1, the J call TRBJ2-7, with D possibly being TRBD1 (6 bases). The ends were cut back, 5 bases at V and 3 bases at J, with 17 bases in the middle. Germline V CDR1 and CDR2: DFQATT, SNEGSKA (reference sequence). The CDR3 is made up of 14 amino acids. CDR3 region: CSALMRDKRYEQYF. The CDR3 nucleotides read TGCAGTGCTCTCATGAGGGACAAACGCTACGAGCAGTACTTC.

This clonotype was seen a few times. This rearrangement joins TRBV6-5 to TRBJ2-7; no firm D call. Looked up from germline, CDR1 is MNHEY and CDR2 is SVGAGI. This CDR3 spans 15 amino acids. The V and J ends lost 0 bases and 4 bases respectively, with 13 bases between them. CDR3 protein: CASSYSELSQYEQYF. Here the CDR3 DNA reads TGTGCCAGCAGTTACTCTGAGCTTTCACAATACGAGCAGTACTTC.

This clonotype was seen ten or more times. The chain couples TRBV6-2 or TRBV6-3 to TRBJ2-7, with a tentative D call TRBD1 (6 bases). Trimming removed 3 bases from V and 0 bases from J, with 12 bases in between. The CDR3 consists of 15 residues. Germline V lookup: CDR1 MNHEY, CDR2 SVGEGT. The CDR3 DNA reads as TGTGCCAGCAGTTATTCGGACAGCGGCTCCTACGAGCAGTACTTC. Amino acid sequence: CASSYSDSGSYEQYF.

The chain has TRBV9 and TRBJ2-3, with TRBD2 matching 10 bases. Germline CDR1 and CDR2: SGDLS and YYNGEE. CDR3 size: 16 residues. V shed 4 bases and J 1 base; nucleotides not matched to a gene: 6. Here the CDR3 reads CASSPKLAGGTDTQYF. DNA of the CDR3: TGTGCCAGCAGCCCTAAGCTAGCGGGGGGCACAGATACGCAGTATTTT. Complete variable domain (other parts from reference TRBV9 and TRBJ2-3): DSGVTQTPKHLITATGQRVTLRCSPRSGDLSVYWYQQSLDQGLQFLIQYYNGEERAKGNILERFSAQQFPDLHSELNLSSLELGDSALYFCASSPKLAGGTDTQYFGPGTRLTVL.

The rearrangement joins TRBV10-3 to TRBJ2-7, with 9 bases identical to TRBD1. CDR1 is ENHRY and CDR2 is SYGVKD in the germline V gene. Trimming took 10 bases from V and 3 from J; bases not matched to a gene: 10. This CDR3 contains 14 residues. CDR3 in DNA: TGTGCCACCGCACAGGGACAGGGCGACTACGAGCAGTACTTC. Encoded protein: CATAQGQGDYEQYF.

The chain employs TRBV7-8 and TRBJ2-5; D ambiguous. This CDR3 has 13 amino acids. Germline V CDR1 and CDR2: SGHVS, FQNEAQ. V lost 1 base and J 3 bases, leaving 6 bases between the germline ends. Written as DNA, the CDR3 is TGTGCCAGCAGCTTAGGGGAAAAAGAGACCCAGTACTTC. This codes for CASSLGEKETQYF.

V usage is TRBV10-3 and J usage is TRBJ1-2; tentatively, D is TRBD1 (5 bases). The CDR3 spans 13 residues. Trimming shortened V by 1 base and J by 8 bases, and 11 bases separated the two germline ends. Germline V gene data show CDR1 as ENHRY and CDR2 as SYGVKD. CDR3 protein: CAISEFRAVGYTF. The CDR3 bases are TGTGCCATCAGTGAGTTCAGGGCGGTGGGCTACACCTTC.

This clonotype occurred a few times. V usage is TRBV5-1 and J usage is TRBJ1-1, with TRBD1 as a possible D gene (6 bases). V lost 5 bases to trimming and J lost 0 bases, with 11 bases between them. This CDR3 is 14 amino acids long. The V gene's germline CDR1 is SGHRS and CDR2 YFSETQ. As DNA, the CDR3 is TGCGCCAGCAGGAGGGGGTCGCTGAACACTGAAGCTTTCTTT. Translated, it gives CASRRGSLNTEAFF.

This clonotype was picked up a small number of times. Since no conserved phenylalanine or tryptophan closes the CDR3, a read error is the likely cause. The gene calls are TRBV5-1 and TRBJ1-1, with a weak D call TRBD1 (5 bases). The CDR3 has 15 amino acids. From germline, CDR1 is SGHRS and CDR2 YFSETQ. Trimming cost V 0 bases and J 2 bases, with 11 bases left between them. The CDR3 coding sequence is TGCGCCAGCAGCTTGGGTGGGGCGGCCAACACTGAAGCTTTCCTT. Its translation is CASSLGGAANTEAFL.

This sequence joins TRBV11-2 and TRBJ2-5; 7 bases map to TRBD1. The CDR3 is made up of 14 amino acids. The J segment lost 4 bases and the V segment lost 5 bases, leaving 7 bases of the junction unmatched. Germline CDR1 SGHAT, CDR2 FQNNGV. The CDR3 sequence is CASSPRDSRETQYF. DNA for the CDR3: TGTGCCAGCAGCCCGAGGGACAGCAGAGAGACCCAGTACTTC.

The CDR3 reads CASSQEPGQGYNEQFF. DNA of the CDR3: TGCGCCAGCAGCCAGGAACCGGGACAGGGCTACAATGAGCAGTTCTTC. The rearrangement uses TRBV4-3 and TRBJ2-1; 9 bases line up with TRBD1. Germline V lookup: CDR1 LGHNA, CDR2 YSLEER. After removal of 3 bases from V and 3 bases from J, the junction contained 6 bases not matched to a gene. The CDR3 has 16 residues.

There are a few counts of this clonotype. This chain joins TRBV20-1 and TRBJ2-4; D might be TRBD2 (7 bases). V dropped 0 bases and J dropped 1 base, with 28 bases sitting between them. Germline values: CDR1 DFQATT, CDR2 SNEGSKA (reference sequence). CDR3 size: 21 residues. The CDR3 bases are TGCAGTGCTAGAGATGGAGGGGGAGGGCCCATTCTTTTCAGTGCCAAAAACATTCAGTACTTC. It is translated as CSARDGGGGPILFSAKNIQYF.

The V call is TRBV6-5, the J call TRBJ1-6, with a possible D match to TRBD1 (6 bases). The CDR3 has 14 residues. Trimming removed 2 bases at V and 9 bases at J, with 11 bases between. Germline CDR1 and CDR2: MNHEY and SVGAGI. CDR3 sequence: CASSYGRGGSPLHF. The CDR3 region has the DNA TGTGCCAGCAGTTACGGCAGGGGAGGTTCACCCCTCCACTTT.

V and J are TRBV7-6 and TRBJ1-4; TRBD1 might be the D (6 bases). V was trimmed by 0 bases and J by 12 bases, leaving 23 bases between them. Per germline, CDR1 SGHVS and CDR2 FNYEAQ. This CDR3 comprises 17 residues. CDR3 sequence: CASSLARGTHTSEELFF. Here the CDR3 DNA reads TGTGCCAGCAGCTTAGCTCGGGGGACACACACATCCGAGGAACTGTTTTTT. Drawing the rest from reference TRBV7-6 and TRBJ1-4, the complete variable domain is GAGVSQSPRYKVTKRGQDVALRCDPISGHVSLYWYRQALGQGPEFLTYFNYEAQQDKSGLPNDRFSAERPEGSISTLTIQRTEQRDSAMYRCASSLARGTHTSEELFFGSGTQLSVL.

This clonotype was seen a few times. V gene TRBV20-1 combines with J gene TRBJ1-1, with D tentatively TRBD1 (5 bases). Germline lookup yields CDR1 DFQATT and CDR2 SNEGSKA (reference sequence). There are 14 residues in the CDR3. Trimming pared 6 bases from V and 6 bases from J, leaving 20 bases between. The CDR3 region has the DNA TGCAGTGCAGGACGCCAGGGACGGGGCGCTGAAGCTTTCTTT. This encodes CSAGRQGRGAEAFF.

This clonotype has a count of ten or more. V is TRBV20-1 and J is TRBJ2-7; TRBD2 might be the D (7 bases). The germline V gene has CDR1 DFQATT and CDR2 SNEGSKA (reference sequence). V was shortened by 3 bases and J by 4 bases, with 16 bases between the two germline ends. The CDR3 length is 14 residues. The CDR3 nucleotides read TGCAGTGCTAGCCGTAGCCGGGGGGCGTACGAGCAGTACTTC. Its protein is CSASRSRGAYEQYF.

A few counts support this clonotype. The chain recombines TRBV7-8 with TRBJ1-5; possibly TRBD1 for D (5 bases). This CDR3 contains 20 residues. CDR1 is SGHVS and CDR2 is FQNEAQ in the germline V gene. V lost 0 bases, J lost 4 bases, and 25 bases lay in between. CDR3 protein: CASSLAIVRRPRETNQPQHF. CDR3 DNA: TGTGCCAGCAGCTTAGCGATCGTTAGGCGCCCCAGGGAGACAAATCAGCCCCAGCATTTT. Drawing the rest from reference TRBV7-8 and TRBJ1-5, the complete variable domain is GAGVSQSPRYKVAKRGQDVALRCDPISGHVSLFWYQQALGQGPEFLTYFQNEAQLDKSGLPSDRFFAERPEGSVSTLKIQRTQQEDSAVYLCASSLAIVRRPRETNQPQHFGDGTRLSIL.

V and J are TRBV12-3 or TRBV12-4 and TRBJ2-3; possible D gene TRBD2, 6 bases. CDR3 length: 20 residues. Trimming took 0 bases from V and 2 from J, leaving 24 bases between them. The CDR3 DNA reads TGTGCCAGCAGTTTAGCGATCCTCCTAGGTGGGGGGTTAAACACAGATACGCAGTATTTT. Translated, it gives CASSLAILLGGGLNTDTQYF.

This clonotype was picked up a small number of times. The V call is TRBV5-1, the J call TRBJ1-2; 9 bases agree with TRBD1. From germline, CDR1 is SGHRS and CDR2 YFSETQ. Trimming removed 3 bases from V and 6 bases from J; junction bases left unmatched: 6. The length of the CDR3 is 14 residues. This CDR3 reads CASSSTGGRDGYTF. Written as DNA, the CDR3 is TGCGCCAGCAGCTCCACAGGGGGCCGGGATGGCTACACCTTC.